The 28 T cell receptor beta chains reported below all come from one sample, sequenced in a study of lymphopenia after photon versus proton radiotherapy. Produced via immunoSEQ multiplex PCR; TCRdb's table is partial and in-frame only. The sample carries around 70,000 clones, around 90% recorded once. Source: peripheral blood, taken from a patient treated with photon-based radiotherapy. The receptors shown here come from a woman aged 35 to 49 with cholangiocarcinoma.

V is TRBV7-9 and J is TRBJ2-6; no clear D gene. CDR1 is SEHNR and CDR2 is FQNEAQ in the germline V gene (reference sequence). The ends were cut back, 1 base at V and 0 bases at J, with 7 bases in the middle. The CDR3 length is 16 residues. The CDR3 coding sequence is TGTGCCAGCAGCTTAGATGGGGTCTCTGGGGCCAACGTCCTGACTTTC. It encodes CASSLDGVSGANVLTF.

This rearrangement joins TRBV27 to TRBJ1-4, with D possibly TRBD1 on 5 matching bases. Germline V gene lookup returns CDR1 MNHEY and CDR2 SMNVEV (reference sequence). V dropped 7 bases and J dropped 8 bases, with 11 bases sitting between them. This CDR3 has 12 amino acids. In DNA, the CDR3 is TGTGCCAGCAATGGGACGATCGAAAAACTGTTTTTT. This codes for CASNGTIEKLFF.

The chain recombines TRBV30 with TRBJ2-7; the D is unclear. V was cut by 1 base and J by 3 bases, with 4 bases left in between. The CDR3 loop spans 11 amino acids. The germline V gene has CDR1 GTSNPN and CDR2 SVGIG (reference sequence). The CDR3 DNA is TGTGCCTGGAGTGGAGGCTACGAGCAGTACTTC. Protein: CAWSGGYEQYF.

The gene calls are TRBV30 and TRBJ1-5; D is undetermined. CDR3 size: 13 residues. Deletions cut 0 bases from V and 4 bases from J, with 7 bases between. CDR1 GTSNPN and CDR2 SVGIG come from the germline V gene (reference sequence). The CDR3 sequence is CAWSVYGNQPQHF. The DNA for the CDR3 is TGTGCCTGGAGTGTATATGGAAATCAGCCCCAGCATTTT.

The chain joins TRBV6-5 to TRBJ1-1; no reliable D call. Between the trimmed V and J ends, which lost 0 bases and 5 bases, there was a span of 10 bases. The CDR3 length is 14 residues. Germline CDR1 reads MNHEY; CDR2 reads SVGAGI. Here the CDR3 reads CASSYSRLGTEAFF. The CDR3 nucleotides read TGTGCCAGCAGTTACTCGAGGTTGGGGACTGAAGCTTTCTTT.

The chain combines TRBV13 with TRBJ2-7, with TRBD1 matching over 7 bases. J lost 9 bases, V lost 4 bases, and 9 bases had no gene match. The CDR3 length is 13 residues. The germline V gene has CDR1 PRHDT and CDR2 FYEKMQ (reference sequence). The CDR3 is CASSWITGAAQYF. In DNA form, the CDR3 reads TGTGCCAGCAGCTGGATAACAGGGGCCGCGCAGTACTTC.

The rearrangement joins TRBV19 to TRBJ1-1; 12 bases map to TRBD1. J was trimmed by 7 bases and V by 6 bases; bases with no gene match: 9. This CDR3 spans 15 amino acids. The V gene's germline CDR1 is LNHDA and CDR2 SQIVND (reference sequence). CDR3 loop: CASRNRDRGHYEAFF. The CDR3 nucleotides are TGTGCCAGTAGAAACCGGGACAGGGGGCATTATGAAGCTTTCTTT.

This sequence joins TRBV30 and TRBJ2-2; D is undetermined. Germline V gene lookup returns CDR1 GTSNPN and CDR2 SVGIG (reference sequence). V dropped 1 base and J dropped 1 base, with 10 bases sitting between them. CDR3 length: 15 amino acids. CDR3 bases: TGTGCCTGGAGTGCCCTTGGAAGGAACACCGGGGAGCTGTTTTTT. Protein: CAWSALGRNTGELFF.

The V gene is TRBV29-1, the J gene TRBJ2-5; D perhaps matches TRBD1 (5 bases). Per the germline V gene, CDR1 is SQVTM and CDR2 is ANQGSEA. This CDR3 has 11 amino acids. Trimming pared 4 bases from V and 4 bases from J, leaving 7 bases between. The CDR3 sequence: CSVVRGETQYF. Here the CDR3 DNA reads TGCAGCGTTGTAAGGGGAGAGACCCAGTACTTC.

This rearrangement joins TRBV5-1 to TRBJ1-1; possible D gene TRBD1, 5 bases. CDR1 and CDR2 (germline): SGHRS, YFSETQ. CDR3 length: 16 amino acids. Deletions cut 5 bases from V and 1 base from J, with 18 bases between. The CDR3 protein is CASRGVTGGRNTEAFF. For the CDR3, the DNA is TGCGCCAGCAGGGGGGTCACTGGAGGAAGGAACACTGAAGCTTTCTTT.

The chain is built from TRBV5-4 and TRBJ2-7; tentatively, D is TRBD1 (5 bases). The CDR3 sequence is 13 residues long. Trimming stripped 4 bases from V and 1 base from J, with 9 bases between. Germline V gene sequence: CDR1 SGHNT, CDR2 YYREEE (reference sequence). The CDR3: CASSRRQSYEQYF. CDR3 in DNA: TGTGCCAGCAGCCGGCGACAGTCCTACGAGCAGTACTTC.

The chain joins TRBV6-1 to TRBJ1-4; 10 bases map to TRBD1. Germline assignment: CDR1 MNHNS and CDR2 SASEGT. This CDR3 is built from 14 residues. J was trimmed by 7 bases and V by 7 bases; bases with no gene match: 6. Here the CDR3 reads CASIEGTGVEKLFF. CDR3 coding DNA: TGTGCCAGCATTGAGGGGACAGGGGTTGAAAAACTGTTTTTT.

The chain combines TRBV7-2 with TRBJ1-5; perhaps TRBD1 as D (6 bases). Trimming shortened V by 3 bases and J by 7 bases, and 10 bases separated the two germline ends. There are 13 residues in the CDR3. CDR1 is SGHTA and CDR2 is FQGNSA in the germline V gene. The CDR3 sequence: CASSFDRTQPQHF. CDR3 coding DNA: TGTGCCAGCAGCTTCGACAGGACCCAGCCCCAGCATTTT.

CDR3 bases: TGTGCCAGCGGCCCCGGGACAGCTCATAATTCACCCCTCCACTTT. Translation: CASGPGTAHNSPLHF. This chain joins TRBV2 and TRBJ1-6; 7 nucleotides agree with TRBD1. This CDR3 has 15 amino acids. Looked up from germline, CDR1 is SNHLY and CDR2 is FYNNEI. J gave up 5 bases and V 8 bases, and 9 bases lay outside the gene matches.

The CDR3 nucleotides are TGTGCCAGCAGCCCTTCGGACAGGGGGCCGTTGGTCACTGAAGCTTTCTTT. Translated: CASSPSDRGPLVTEAFF. V usage is TRBV4-2 and J usage is TRBJ1-1; 11 bases agree with TRBD1. The CDR3 runs 17 residues. Germline V gene sequence: CDR1 LGHNA, CDR2 YNFKEQ. The J segment lost 4 bases and the V segment lost 4 bases, leaving 11 bases of the junction unmatched.

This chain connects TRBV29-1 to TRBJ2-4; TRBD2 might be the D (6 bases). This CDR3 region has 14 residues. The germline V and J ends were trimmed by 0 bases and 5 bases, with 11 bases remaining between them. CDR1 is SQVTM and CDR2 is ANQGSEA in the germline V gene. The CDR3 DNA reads TGCAGCGTTGAAGAAGGAGGGGCCCAAAACATTCAGTACTTC. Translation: CSVEEGGAQNIQYF. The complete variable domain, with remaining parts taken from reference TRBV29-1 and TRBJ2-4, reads SAVISQKPSRDICQRGTSLTIQCQVDSQVTMMFWYRQQPGQSLTLIATANQGSEATYESGFVIDKFPISRPNLTFSTLTVSNMSPEDSSIYLCSVEEGGAQNIQYFGAGTRLSVL.

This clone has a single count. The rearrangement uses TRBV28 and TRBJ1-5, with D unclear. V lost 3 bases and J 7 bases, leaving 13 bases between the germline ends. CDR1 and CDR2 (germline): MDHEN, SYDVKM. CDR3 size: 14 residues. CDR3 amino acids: CASSLDSRMQPQHF. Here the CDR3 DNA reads TGTGCCAGCAGTTTGGACTCGCGGATGCAGCCCCAGCATTTT.

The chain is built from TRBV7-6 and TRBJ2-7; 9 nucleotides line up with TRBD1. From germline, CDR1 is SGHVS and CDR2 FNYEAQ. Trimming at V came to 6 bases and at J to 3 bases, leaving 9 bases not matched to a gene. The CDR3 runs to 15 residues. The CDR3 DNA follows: TGTGCCAGCAGTTCCTTCGGGACAGGGATCTACGAGCAGTACTTC. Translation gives CASSSFGTGIYEQYF.

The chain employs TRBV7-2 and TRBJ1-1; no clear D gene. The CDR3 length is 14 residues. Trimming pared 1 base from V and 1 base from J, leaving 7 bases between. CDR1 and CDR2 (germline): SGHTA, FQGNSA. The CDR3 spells CASSLVLPNTEAFF. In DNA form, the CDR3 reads TGTGCCAGCAGCTTAGTCCTTCCGAACACTGAAGCTTTCTTT.

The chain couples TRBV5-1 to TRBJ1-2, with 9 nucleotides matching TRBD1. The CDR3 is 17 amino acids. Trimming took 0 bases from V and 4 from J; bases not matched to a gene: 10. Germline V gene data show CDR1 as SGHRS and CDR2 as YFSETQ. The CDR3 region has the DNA TGCGCCAGCAGCTTGGCCTCCGGGACAGGGTATAGCTATGGCTACACCTTC. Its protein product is CASSLASGTGYSYGYTF.

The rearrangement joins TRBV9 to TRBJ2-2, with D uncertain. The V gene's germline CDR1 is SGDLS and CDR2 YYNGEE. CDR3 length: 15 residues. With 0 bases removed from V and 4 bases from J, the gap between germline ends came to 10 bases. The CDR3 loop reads CASSVEERPTGELFF. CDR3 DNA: TGTGCCAGCAGCGTAGAAGAACGGCCCACCGGGGAGCTGTTTTTT.

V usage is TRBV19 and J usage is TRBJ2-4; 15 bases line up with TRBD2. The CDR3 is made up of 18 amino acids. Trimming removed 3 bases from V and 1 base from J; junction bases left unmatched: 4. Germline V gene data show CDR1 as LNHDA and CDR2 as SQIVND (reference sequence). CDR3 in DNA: TGTGCCAGTAGTATGGGCGGGACTAGCGGGAGGGCCAAAAACATTCAGTACTTC. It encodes CASSMGGTSGRAKNIQYF.

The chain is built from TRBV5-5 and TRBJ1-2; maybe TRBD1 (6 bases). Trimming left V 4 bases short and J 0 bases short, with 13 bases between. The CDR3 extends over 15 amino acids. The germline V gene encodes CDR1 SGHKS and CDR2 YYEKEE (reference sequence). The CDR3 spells CASSARQVTNYGYTF. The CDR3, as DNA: TGTGCCAGCAGCGCCAGACAGGTTACTAACTATGGCTACACCTTC. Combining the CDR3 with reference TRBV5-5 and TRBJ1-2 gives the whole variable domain DAGVTQSPTHLIKTRGQQVTLRCSPISGHKSVSWYQQVLGQGPQFIFQYYEKEERGRGNFPDRFSARQFPNYSSELNVNALLLGDSALYLCASSARQVTNYGYTFGSGTRLTVV.

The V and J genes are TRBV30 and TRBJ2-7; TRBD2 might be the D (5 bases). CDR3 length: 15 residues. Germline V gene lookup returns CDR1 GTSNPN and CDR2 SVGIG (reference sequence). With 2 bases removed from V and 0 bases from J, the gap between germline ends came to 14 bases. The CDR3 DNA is TGTGCCTGGAGTTCGAAGCGGCAAATCTCCTACGAGCAGTACTTC. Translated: CAWSSKRQISYEQYF. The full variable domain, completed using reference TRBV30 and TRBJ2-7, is SQTIHQWPATLVQPVGSPLSLECTVEGTSNPNLYWYRQAAGRGLQLLFYSVGIGQISSEVPQNLSASRPQDRQFILSSKKLLLSDSGFYLCAWSSKRQISYEQYFGPGTRLTVT.

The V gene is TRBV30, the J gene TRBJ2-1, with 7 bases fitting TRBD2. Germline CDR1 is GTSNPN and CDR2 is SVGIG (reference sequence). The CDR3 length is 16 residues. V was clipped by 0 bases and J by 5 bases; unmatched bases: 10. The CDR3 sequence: CAWSVDPAGVHNEQFF. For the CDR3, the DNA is TGTGCCTGGAGTGTGGATCCTGCGGGAGTCCACAATGAGCAGTTCTTC.

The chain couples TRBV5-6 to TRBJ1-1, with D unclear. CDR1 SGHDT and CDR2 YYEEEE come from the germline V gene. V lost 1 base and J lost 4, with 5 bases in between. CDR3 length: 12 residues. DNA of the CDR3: TGTGCCAGCAGCTTGTTGGTCACTGAAGCTTTCTTT. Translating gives CASSLLVTEAFF.

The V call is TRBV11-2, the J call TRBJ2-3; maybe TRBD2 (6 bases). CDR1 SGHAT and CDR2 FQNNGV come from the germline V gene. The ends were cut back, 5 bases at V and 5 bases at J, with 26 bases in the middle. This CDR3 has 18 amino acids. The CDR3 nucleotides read TGTGCCAGCAGCCCCCCGGGGGTCTTAATGGTGGGCCAAGATACGCAGTATTTT. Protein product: CASSPPGVLMVGQDTQYF.

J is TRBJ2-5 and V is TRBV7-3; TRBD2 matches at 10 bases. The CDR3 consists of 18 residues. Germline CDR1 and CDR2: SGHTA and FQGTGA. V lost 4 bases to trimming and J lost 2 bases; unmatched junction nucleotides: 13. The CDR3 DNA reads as TGTGCCAGCAGCTCGAAACCCAGACTAGCGGGCGTACAAGAGACCCAGTACTTC. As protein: CASSSKPRLAGVQETQYF.